The entry that follows covers one T cell receptor beta chain sequence. Its antigen is as yet unknown. This specimen belongs to a study of T cell responses to AZD1222 COVID-19 vaccine. The study's findings and limits: Only 5 to 7 individuals given AZD1222 were seropositive at baseline. Without day 14 samples, only post-peak T cell repertoires were studied. Spike-specific TCR breadth and depth rose after two AZD1222 doses.

Sequencing used immunoSEQ multiplex PCR; TCRdb keeps in-frame clones, though not all of them. The data hold roughly 130,000 clones, with around 94% observed a single time. The CDR3 length is 17 residues. Specimen: peripheral blood, collected on day 0 of AZD1222 vaccination. The chain employs TRBV21-1 and TRBJ2-3; the tabulated D call, TRBD1, remains unverified against the DNA. TRBV21-1 is flagged as a pseudogene. This clonotype was sampled from an adult in good health. The CDR3 nucleotides read TGTGCCAGCAGCAAAGCGGACCCATGGGGCATTTCAGATACGCAGTATTTT. It translates to CASSKADPWGISDTQYF.